Below are 21 T cell receptor beta chains sequenced from a single sample in a study of T cell repertoires in cytomegalovirus infection. In TCRdb, the reads were re-called with MiXCR into one record per CDR3 protein. This table has 350,000 to 550,000 distinct CDR3 sequences, approximately 30% appearing once. Sequenced: PBMCs. These receptors were obtained from a human donor in good health (CMV status not recorded). Some clones in this sample may be carry-over from other donors' samples.

Many counts were recorded for this clonotype. The chain couples TRBV6-2 or TRBV6-3 to TRBJ2-5; the match to TRBD2 covers 7 bases. Germline trimming cut 3 bases from V and 2 bases from J; bases unmatched to any gene: 12. This CDR3 is built from 17 residues. Germline V gene data show CDR1 as MNHEY and CDR2 as SVGEGT. The CDR3 DNA reads TGTGCCAGCAGTTATGTTTATGGGAGGGAAGAGCAAGAGACCCAGTACTTC. It specifies CASSYVYGREEQETQYF.

The chain uses TRBV28 and TRBJ2-7; 7 bases map to TRBD2. The V gene end was trimmed by 6 bases and the J gene end by 2 bases; junction bases not matched to a gene: 13. The CDR3 covers 16 residues. The germline V gene encodes CDR1 MDHEN and CDR2 SYDVKM. The CDR3 loop reads CASSLMGTSVTYEQYF. The CDR3 nucleotides are TGTGCCAGCAGCCTTATGGGTACTAGCGTCACCTACGAGCAGTACTTC.

Only a few counts were recorded for this clonotype. This rearrangement joins TRBV28 to TRBJ2-7; D tentatively reads TRBD1 or TRBD2 (5 bases each). In germline, CDR1 is MDHEN, CDR2 SYDVKM. The ends were cut back, 6 bases at V and 0 bases at J, with 15 bases in the middle. The CDR3 extends over 15 amino acids. CDR3 coding DNA: TGTGCCAGCAGGAGGCGAGGGGCGGACTCCTACGAGCAGTACTTC. Translated: CASRRRGADSYEQYF.

This clonotype was seen many times. The rearrangement uses TRBV7-9 and TRBJ2-3; no firm D call. The ends were cut back, 4 bases at V and 4 bases at J, with 9 bases in the middle. The CDR3 is 13 residues long. Germline V lookup: CDR1 SEHNR, CDR2 FQNEAQ (reference sequence). As DNA, the CDR3 is TGTGCCAGCAGCTCGACATTGCCAGATACGCAGTATTTT. It translates to CASSSTLPDTQYF.

The J gene is TRBJ1-1, the V gene TRBV5-4, with TRBD1 as a possible D gene (6 bases). The CDR3 covers 13 residues. Germline assignment: CDR1 SGHNT and CDR2 YYREEE (reference sequence). Trimming cost V 4 bases and J 3 bases, with 10 bases left between them. The CDR3 nucleotides read TGTGCCAGCAGCGCCTGGGGGCACACTGAAGCTTTCTTT. This gives the protein CASSAWGHTEAFF.

The chain links TRBV6-2 or TRBV6-3 to TRBJ1-2; D unresolved. CDR3 length: 15 residues. The V end lost 4 bases, the J end lost 5 bases, and 17 bases lay between the germline ends. Per the germline V gene, CDR1 is MNHEY and CDR2 is SVGEGT. This CDR3 reads CASSWRELLRYGYTF. CDR3 bases: TGTGCCAGCAGTTGGCGGGAACTTCTCAGATATGGCTACACCTTC.

Regarding this clonotype: The CDR3 ends on some other residue instead of the conserved phenylalanine or tryptophan, so this is likely a read error. CDR3 DNA sequence: TGTGCCAGTAGTCCGGACAGGGGATCTGCAGATACGCAGTATGTT. Its protein product is CASSPDRGSADTQYV. The V call is TRBV19, the J call TRBJ2-3; TRBD1 aligns across 9 bases. There are 15 residues in the CDR3. Germline trimming cut 5 bases from V and 4 bases from J; bases unmatched to any gene: 7. Looked up from germline, CDR1 is LNHDA and CDR2 is SQIVND (reference sequence).

The sample holds a few counts of this clonotype. The chain links TRBV7-9 to TRBJ2-1; D ambiguous. CDR1 SEHNR and CDR2 FQNEAQ come from the germline V gene (reference sequence). Trimming pared 5 bases from V and 6 bases from J, leaving 11 bases between. This CDR3 has 13 amino acids. The CDR3 DNA reads as TGTGCCAGCAGCCCTTTTCCGGGCAATGAGCAGTTCTTC. Translation gives CASSPFPGNEQFF.

As regards this clonotype: At one end the junction does not follow the germline gene, possibly because of a read error. The CDR3 reads CDSSYLPAGANVLTF. CDR3 DNA sequence: TGTGACAGCAGTTACCTCCCGGCTGGGGCCAACGTCCTGACTTTC. The chain couples TRBV6-6 to TRBJ2-6; D ambiguous. CDR1 and CDR2 from the germline V gene are MNHNY and SVGAGI (reference sequence). The CDR3 sequence is 15 residues long.

The chain links TRBV11-2 to TRBJ2-5, with 8 bases fitting TRBD1. The CDR3 is 14 amino acids. The J segment lost 1 base and the V segment lost 5 bases, leaving 3 bases of the junction unmatched. Germline V lookup: CDR1 SGHAT, CDR2 FQNNGV. The CDR3 is CASSTGTGQETQYF. In DNA form, the CDR3 reads TGTGCCAGCAGCACAGGGACAGGCCAAGAGACCCAGTACTTC.

This clonotype has a single count. The chain links TRBV30 to TRBJ1-1; no definite D call. Germline V lookup: CDR1 GTSNPN, CDR2 SVGIG (reference sequence). This CDR3 has 17 amino acids. V was cut by 5 bases and J by 1 base, with 23 bases left in between. CDR3 protein: CAWALDGYSASNTEAFF. In DNA form, the CDR3 reads TGTGCCTGGGCACTCGACGGCTACAGTGCGTCGAACACTGAAGCTTTCTTT.

Of note for this clonotype: A clone one base away is much larger, so this may be a read error. The genes are TRBV7-2 and TRBJ1-3; D ambiguous. There are 14 residues in the CDR3. Germline values: CDR1 SGHTA, CDR2 FQGNSA. DNA for the CDR3: TGTGACAGCAGCCGAGTGGGGTCTGGAAACACCATATATTTT. This sequence encodes CDSSRVGSGNTIYF. The full variable domain, its missing parts supplied by reference TRBV7-2 and TRBJ1-3, is GAGVSQSPSNKVTEKGKDVELRCDPISGHTALYWYRQSLGQGLEFLIYFQGNSAPDKSGLPSDRFSAERTGGSVSTLTIQRTQQEDSAVYLCDSSRVGSGNTIYFGEGSWLTVV.

This clonotype was counted many times. The gene calls are TRBV7-9 and TRBJ2-7, with unresolved D. Germline loops: CDR1 SEHNR, CDR2 FQNEAQ (reference sequence). The CDR3 spans 13 residues. V lost 5 bases and J 2 bases, leaving 10 bases between the germline ends. CDR3: CASSPDSTYEQYF. The CDR3 DNA reads TGTGCCAGCAGCCCCGACTCGACCTACGAGCAGTACTTC.

This clonotype was found a few times. The V and J genes are TRBV7-9 and TRBJ1-6; D not resolved. V lost 5 bases to trimming and J lost 8 bases, with 10 bases between them. This CDR3 has 13 residues. Germline V CDR1 and CDR2: SEHNR, FQNEAQ (reference sequence). The CDR3 DNA reads as TGTGCCAGCAGCCCCGATGGGGATTCACCCCTCCACTTT. This sequence encodes CASSPDGDSPLHF.

The chain recombines TRBV19 with TRBJ2-2; a possible D gene is TRBD1 (6 bases). The V gene's germline CDR1 is LNHDA and CDR2 SQIVND (reference sequence). V lost 5 bases, J lost 4 bases, and 14 bases lay in between. The CDR3 sequence is 15 residues long. DNA for the CDR3: TGTGCCAGTAGTCCACAGGGATCGGGCACCGGGGAGCTGTTTTTT. The encoded protein is CASSPQGSGTGELFF.

V and J are TRBV12-3 or TRBV12-4 and TRBJ1-1; perhaps TRBD1 as D (5 bases). Trimming pared 7 bases from V and 6 bases from J, leaving 18 bases between. The CDR3 is 14 amino acids. This CDR3 is CASTRSWGVAEAFF. The CDR3 region has the DNA TGTGCCAGCACCCGAAGCTGGGGGGTGGCTGAAGCTTTCTTT.

The V and J genes are TRBV9 and TRBJ2-3; D remains ambiguous. Deletions cut 0 bases from V and 3 bases from J, with 11 bases between. The CDR3 totals 15 residues. CDR1 and CDR2 from the germline V gene are SGDLS and YYNGEE. Here the CDR3 reads CASSVAELRTDTQYF. CDR3 DNA: TGTGCCAGCAGCGTAGCGGAATTGAGGACAGATACGCAGTATTTT.

This clonotype occurred many times. CDR3 residues: CASSFGPTYEQYF. For the CDR3, the DNA is TGTGCCAGCAGCTTTGGACCAACCTACGAGCAGTACTTC. V gene TRBV7-8 combines with J gene TRBJ2-7, with D uncertain. The germline V gene encodes CDR1 SGHVS and CDR2 FQNEAQ. The CDR3 extends over 13 amino acids. The ends were cut back, 3 bases at V and 2 bases at J, with 8 bases in the middle.

The CDR3 sequence: CASSTTYTDPEQYF. In DNA, the CDR3 is TGTGCCAGCTCTACTACTTACACCGACCCCGAGCAGTACTTC. The chain uses TRBV27 and TRBJ2-7; D unresolved. The CDR3 contains 14 residues. V was pared by 8 bases and J by 6 bases, with 20 bases between. CDR1 and CDR2 (germline): MNHEY, SMNVEV (reference sequence).

This clonotype appeared many times. The chain is built from TRBV6-1 and TRBJ1-3; TRBD1 is a possible D gene (5 bases). Between the trimmed V and J ends, which lost 1 base and 1 base, there was a span of 11 bases. Per germline, CDR1 MNHNS and CDR2 SASEGT. CDR3 length equals 16 residues. In DNA form, the CDR3 reads TGTGCCAGCAGTGAAGGGGGCCGAGGGTCTGGAAACACCATATATTTT. Its protein is CASSEGGRGSGNTIYF.

The rearrangement uses TRBV2 and TRBJ1-2; 8 bases are a match to TRBD1. Germline V gene sequence: CDR1 SNHLY, CDR2 FYNNEI. J gave up 7 bases and V 6 bases, and 10 bases lay outside the gene matches. The CDR3 is 14 amino acids. The CDR3 reads CASRDARGPSGYTF. The CDR3 DNA reads TGTGCCAGCAGAGATGCCAGGGGGCCATCTGGCTACACCTTC.